These T cell receptor beta chains were read from a single sample in a study of T-cell memory formation after mild COVID-19. TCRdb re-called the 5' RACE reads with MiXCR, one entry per CDR3 protein. The sample has around 260,000 distinct CDR3 sequences, 15% to 20% seen once. The specimen was PBMCs or a T cell subset sorted from them (not recorded which). These receptor sequences come from a man aged 18 to 35 who had mild COVID-19 (a few samples of this study predate the infection). Cell type and time point are not known. CDR3s include the opening cysteine and the closing phenylalanine or tryptophan. The D gene is left open where the match is weak. Clone size appears in some rows only: once, few, many, or a class for an expanded clone.

TRBJ2-7 - - 13 TRBV6-5 CASSLRHNYEQYF TGTGCCAGCAGCCTCAGACACAACTACGAGCAGTACTTC
TRBJ1-6 - - 14 TRBV10-3 CAINDPQRHSPLHF TGTGCCATCAACGACCCTCAGAGGCATTCACCCCTCCACTTT
TRBJ2-1 TRBD1 few 13 TRBV9 CASSEGTGNEQFF TGTGCCAGCAGCGAGGGGACAGGGAATGAGCAGTTCTTC
TRBJ1-6 TRBD1 - 16 TRBV18 CASSRDRVENNSPLHF TGTGCCAGCTCCCGGGACAGGGTCGAGAATAATTCACCCCTCCACTTT
TRBJ2-5 TRBD1 - 16 TRBV5-1 CASSRFGQGDQETQYF TGCGCCAGCAGTCGTTTCGGACAGGGTGACCAAGAGACCCAGTACTTC
TRBJ2-3 - - 14 TRBV7-9 CASSLRGTTDTQYF TGTGCCAGCAGCTTGCGGGGAACCACAGATACGCAGTATTTT
TRBJ2-7 - - 15 TRBV5-1 CASSFQEPYSYEQYF TGCGCCAGCAGCTTCCAAGAGCCCTACTCCTACGAGCAGTACTTC
TRBJ1-1 - few 14 TRBV20-1 CSARDPTVNTEAFF TGCAGTGCTAGAGATCCCACGGTGAACACTGAAGCTTTCTTT
TRBJ1-5 - few 16 TRBV20-1 CSAGRDGTSSNQPQHF TGCAGTGCTGGAAGAGATGGGACATCGAGCAATCAGCCCCAGCATTTT
TRBJ2-2 TRBD1 many 14 TRBV12-3/TRBV12-4 CASRLGQGRRELFF TGTGCCAGCAGACTCGGACAGGGAAGGCGGGAGCTGTTTTTT
TRBJ1-5 TRBD1 - 15 TRBV4-2 CASSPIQGAGQPQHF TGTGCCAGCAGCCCGATACAGGGGGCCGGTCAGCCCCAGCATTTT
TRBJ2-1 TRBD2 - 16 TRBV4-3 CASSELAGGSSDEQFF TGCGCCAGCAGCGAACTAGCGGGGGGAAGTTCGGATGAGCAGTTCTTC
TRBJ1-4 - few 13 TRBV20-1 CSAATLDGEKLFF TGCAGTGCCGCGACTCTCGACGGGGAAAAACTGTTTTTT
TRBJ2-1 TRBD1 - 15 TRBV7-9 CASSQDRGRVAEQFF TGTGCCAGCAGTCAGGACAGGGGGCGCGTTGCTGAGCAGTTCTTC
TRBJ2-3 - - 15 TRBV5-1 CASSFGLGPTDTQYF TGCGCCAGCAGCTTCGGACTGGGTCCCACAGATACGCAGTATTTT
TRBJ1-1 - few 14 TRBV15 CATKRGVSNTEAFF TGTGCCACCAAGAGAGGTGTGTCGAACACTGAAGCTTTCTTT
TRBJ2-7 TRBD1 - 15 TRBV3-1 CASSLGWTGHYEQYF TGTGCCAGCAGCCTCGGATGGACAGGGCACTACGAGCAGTACTTC
TRBJ2-5 TRBD1 - 13 TRBV20-1 CSARDRGQGTQYF TGCAGTGCTCGAGACAGGGGGCAAGGGACCCAGTACTTC
TRBJ2-5 - - 15 TRBV5-1 CASSPYGLLQETQYF TGCGCCAGCAGCCCCTACGGCCTTCTTCAAGAGACCCAGTACTTC
TRBJ1-4 - - 14 TRBV7-2 CASSQGWAAEKLFF TGTGCCAGCAGCCAGGGCTGGGCGGCCGAAAAACTGTTTTTT
TRBJ2-3 TRBD1 many 14 TRBV5-1 CASSFGQGRDTQYF TGCGCCAGCAGCTTTGGACAGGGGAGGGATACGCAGTATTTT
TRBJ2-2 - few 15 TRBV5-1 CASSRGTGAAGELFF TGCGCCAGCAGCCGGGGGACTGGGGCGGCCGGGGAGCTGTTTTTT
TRBJ2-7 TRBD2 - 17 TRBV4-1 CASSTSISGGLSYEQYF TGCGCCAGCAGCACCAGCATTAGCGGGGGCCTCTCCTACGAGCAGTACTTC
TRBJ2-3 TRBD1 - 14 TRBV4-1 CASSQTGVVDTQYF TGCGCCAGCAGCCAGACAGGGGTGGTAGATACGCAGTATTTT
TRBJ2-6 - - 17 TRBV9 CASSVALSFSGANVLTF TGTGCCAGCAGCGTAGCCCTCTCCTTCTCTGGGGCCAACGTCCTGACTTTC